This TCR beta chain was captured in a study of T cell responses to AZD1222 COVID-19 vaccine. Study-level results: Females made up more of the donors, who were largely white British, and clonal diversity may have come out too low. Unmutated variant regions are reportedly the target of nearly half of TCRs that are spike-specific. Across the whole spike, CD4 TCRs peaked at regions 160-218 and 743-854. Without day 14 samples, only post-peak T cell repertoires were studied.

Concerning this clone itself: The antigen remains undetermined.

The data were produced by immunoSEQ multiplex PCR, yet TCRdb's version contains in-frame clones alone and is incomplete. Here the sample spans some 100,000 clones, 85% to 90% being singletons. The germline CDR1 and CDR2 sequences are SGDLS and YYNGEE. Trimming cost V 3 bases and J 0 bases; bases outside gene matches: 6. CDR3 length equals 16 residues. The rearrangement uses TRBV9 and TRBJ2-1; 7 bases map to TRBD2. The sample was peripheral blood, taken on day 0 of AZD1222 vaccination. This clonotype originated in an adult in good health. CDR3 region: CASSELTGGSYNEQFF. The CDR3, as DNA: TGTGCCAGCAGCGAACTTACGGGAGGCTCCTACAATGAGCAGTTCTTC.